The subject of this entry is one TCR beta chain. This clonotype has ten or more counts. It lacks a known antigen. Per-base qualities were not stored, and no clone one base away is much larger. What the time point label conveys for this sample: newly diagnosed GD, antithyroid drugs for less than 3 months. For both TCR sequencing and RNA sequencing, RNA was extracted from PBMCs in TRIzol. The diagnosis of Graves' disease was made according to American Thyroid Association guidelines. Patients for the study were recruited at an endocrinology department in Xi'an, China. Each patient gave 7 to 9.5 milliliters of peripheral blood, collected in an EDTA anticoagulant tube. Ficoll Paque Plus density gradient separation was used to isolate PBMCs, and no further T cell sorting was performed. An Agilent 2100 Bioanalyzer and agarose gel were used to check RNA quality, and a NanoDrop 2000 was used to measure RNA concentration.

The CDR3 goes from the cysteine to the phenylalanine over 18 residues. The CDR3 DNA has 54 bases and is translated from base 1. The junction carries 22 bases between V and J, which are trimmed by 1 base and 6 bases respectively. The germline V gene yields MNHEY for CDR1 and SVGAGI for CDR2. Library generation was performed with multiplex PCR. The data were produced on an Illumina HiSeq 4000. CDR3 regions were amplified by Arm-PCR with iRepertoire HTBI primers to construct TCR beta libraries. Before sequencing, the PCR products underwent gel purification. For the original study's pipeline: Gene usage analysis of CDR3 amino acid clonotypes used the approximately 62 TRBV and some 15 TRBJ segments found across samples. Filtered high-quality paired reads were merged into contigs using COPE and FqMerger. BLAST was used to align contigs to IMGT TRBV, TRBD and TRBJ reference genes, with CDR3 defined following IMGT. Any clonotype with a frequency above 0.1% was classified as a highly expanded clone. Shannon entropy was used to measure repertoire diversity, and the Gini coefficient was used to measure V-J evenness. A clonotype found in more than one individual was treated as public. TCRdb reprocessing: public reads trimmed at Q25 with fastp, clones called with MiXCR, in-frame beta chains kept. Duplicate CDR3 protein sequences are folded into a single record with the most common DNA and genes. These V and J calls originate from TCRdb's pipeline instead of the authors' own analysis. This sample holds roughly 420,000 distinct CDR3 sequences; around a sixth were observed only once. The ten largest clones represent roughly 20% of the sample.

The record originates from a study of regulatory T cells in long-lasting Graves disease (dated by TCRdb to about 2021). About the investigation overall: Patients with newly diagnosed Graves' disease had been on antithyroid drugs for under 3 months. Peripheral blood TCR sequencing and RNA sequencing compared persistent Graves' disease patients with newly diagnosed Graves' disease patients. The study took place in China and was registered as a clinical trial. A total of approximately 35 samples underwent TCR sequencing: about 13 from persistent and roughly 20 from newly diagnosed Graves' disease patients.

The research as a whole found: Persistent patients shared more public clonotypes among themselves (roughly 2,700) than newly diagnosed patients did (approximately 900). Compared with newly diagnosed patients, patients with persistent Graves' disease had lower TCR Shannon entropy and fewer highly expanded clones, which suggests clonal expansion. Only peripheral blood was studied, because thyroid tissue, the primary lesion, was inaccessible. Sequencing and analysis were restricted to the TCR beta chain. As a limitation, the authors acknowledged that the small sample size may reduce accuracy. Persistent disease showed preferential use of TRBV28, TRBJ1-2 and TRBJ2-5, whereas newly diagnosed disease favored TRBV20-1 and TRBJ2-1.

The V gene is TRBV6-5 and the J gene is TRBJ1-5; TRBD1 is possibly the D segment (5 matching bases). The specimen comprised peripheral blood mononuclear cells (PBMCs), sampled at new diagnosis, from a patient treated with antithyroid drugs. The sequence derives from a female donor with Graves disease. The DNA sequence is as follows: TGTGCCAGCAGTTACTGGAATAGGGGTTTTCGATTTGGTCAGCCCCAGCATTTT. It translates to CASSYWNRGFRFGQPQHF.